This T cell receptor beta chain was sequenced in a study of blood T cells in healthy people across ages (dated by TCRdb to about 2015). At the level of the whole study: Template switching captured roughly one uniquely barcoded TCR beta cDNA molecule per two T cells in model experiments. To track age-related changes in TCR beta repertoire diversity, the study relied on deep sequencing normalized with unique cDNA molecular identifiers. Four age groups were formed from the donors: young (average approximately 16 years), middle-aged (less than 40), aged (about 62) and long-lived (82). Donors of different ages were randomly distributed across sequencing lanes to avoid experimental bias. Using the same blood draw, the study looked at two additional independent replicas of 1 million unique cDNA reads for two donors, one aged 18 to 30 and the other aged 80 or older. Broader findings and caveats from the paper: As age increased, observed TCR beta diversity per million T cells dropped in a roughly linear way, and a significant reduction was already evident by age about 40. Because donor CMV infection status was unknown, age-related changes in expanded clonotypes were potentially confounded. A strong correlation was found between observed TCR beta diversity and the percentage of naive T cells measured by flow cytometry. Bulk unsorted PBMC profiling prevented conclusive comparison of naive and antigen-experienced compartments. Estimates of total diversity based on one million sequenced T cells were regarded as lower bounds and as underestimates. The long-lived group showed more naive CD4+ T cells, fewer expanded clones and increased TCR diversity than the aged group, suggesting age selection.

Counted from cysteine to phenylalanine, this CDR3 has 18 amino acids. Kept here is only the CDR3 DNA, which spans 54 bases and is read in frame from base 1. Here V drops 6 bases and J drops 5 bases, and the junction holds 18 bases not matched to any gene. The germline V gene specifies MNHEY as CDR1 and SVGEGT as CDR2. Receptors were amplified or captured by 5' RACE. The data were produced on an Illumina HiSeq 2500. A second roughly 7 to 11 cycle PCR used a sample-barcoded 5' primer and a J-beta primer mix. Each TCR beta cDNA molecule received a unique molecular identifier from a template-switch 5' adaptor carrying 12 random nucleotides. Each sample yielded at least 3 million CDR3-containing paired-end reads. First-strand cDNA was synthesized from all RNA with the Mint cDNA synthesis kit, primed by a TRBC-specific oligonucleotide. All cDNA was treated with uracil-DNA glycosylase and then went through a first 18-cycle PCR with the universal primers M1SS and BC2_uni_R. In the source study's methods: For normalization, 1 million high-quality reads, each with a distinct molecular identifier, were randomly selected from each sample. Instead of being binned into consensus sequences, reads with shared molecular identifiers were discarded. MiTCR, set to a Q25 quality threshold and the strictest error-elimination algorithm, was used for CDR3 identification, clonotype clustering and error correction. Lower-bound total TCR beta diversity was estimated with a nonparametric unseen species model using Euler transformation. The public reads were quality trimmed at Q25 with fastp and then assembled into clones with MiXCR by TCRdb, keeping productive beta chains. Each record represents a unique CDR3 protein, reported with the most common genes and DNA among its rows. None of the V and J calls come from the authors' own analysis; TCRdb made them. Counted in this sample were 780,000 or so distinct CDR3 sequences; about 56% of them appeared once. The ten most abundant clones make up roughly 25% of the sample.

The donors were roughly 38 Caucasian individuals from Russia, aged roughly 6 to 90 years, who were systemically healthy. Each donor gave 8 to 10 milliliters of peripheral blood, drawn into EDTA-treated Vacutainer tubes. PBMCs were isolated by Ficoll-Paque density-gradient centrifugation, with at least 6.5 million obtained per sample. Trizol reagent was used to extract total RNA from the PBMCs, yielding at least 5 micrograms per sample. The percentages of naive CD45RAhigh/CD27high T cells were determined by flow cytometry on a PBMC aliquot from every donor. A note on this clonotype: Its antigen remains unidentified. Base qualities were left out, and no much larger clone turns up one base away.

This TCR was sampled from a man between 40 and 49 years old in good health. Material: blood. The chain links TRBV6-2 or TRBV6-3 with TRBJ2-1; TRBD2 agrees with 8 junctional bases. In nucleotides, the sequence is TGTGCCAGCAGATTCCTTAGCGGGGACTCTGCCCTAAACAATGAGCAGTTCTTC. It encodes CASRFLSGDSALNNEQFF.